This T cell receptor (beta chain) appears in the sequencing data of a study of blood T cell repertoires in COVID-19. This CDR3 spans 14 amino acids. Germline values: CDR1 SGHVS, CDR2 FQNEAQ. The V end was cut by 5 bases, the J end by 4 bases, with 12 bases between. As handled by the study authors: Reference gene primer amplification gave nucleated cell count estimates. Measured with immunoSEQ multiplex PCR; TCRdb has only the in-frame clones, and not every one. V and J calls plus clone size are reproduced from that table; the DNA served to infer D and trimming. The table shows some 190,000 clones, with 86% occurring only once. Assignments of participants to cohorts depended upon their own reported clinical history.

This clonotype was obtained from a man aged 35 to 55 with acute COVID-19. The sample taken for sequencing was PBMCs or T cells enriched from blood (not recorded which). The chain links TRBV7-8 to TRBJ2-1; tentatively, D is TRBD2 (5 bases). This CDR3 reads CASSRDSQYNEQFF. The CDR3 DNA sequence: TGTGCCAGCAGCCGGGATTCACAGTACAATGAGCAGTTCTTC.